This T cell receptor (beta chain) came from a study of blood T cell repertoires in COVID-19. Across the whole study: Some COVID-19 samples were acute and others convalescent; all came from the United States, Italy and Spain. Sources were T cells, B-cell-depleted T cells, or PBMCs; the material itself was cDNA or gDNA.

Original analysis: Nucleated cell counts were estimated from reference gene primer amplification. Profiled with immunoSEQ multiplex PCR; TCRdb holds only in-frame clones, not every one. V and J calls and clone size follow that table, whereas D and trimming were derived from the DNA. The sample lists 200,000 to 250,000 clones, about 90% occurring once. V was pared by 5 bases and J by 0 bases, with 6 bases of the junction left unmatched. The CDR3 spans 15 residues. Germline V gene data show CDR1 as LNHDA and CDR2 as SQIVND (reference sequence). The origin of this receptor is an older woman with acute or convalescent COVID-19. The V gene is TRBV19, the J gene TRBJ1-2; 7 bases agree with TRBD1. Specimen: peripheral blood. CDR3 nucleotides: TGTGCCAGTAGTGATACCGGGACAGCTAACTATGGCTACACCTTC. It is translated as CASSDTGTANYGYTF. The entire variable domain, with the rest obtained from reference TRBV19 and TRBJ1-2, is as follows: DGGITQSPKYLFRKEGQNVTLSCEQNLNHDAMYWYRQDPGQGLRLIYYSQIVNDFQKGDIAEGYSVSREKKESFPLTVTSAQKNPTAFYLCASSDTGTANYGYTFGSGTRLTVV.